The next 8 T cell receptor beta chains were all read from a single sample in a study of cytomegalovirus exposure and HLA in healthy donors. Here immunoSEQ multiplex PCR was the method, and the copy in TCRdb shows in-frame clones only, minus some. The sample yields some 84,000 clones, about nine tenths seen once. Sequenced material: PBMCs. The receptors originated from a young man in good health and CMV-seronegative.

The chain links TRBV11-2 to TRBJ2-7, with a tentative D call TRBD1 (6 bases). Germline CDR1 reads SGHAT; CDR2 reads FQNNGV. V lost 3 bases and J lost 7, with 22 bases in between. This CDR3 spans 16 amino acids. CDR3 region: CASSFPSTTQGGEQYF. The CDR3 coding sequence is TGTGCCAGCAGCTTCCCATCCACGACACAGGGTGGTGAGCAGTACTTC.

The chain carries TRBV28 and TRBJ1-4; D ambiguous. Trimming pared 6 bases from V and 10 bases from J, leaving 15 bases between. In germline, CDR1 is MDHEN, CDR2 SYDVKM. The CDR3 extends over 13 amino acids. The CDR3 DNA reads TGTGCCAGCAGCGGAGGTTCATCAAGAAAACTGTTTTTT. It translates to CASSGGSSRKLFF.

V gene TRBV7-6 combines with J gene TRBJ2-3; tentative D call: TRBD2 (5 bases). The V end lost 1 base, the J end lost 3 bases, and 11 bases lay between the germline ends. Per germline, CDR1 SGHVS and CDR2 FNYEAQ. CDR3 size: 15 residues. CDR3 DNA: TGTGCCAGCAGCTTAGTGGCGGGTGCTACAGATACGCAGTATTTT. It encodes CASSLVAGATDTQYF.

The chain combines TRBV30 with TRBJ2-5; 9 bases are a match to TRBD2. The CDR3 totals 16 residues. Per germline, CDR1 GTSNPN and CDR2 SVGIG (reference sequence). Losses at the gene ends were 4 bases for V and 0 bases for J; bases not matched to a gene: 9. The CDR3 sequence: CAWTSVASGNQETQYF. The CDR3, as DNA: TGTGCCTGGACCAGCGTGGCTAGCGGGAACCAAGAGACCCAGTACTTC.

J is TRBJ2-2 and V is TRBV18; 10 bases match TRBD1. There are 16 residues in the CDR3. The germline V gene encodes CDR1 KGHSH and CDR2 LQKENI. Trimming removed 1 base from V and 5 bases from J; junction bases left unmatched: 4. CDR3 sequence (DNA): TGTGCCAGCTCACCACTTGCGGGACAGGGGACCGGGGAGCTGTTTTTT. This encodes CASSPLAGQGTGELFF.

The chain is built from TRBV5-8 and TRBJ2-1, with D possibly matching TRBD1 (5 bases). The germline V gene has CDR1 SGHTS and CDR2 YDEGEE. The V end lost 4 bases, the J end lost 1 base, and 9 bases lay between the germline ends. This CDR3 spans 14 amino acids. CDR3 DNA sequence: TGTGCCAGCAGCATAGACAGTTCCTACAATGAGCAGTTCTTC. Protein sequence: CASSIDSSYNEQFF.

The rearrangement links TRBV5-5 to TRBJ2-1, with D possibly matching TRBD1 (6 bases). The CDR3 is made up of 13 amino acids. With 2 bases removed from V and 5 bases from J, the gap between germline ends came to 8 bases. Germline CDR1 is SGHKS and CDR2 is YYEKEE (reference sequence). The CDR3 DNA is TGTGCCAGCAGCTTTTCAGGGGACAATGAGCAGTTCTTC. This gives the protein CASSFSGDNEQFF.

As DNA, the CDR3 is TGTGCCAGCAGTGAGGTGGCGGGGGGCACAGATACGCAGTATTTT. This codes for CASSEVAGGTDTQYF. This chain uses TRBV6-1 with TRBJ2-3, with 7 nucleotides matching TRBD2. V gave up 3 bases and J gave up 1 base; unmatched junction bases: 4. Germline V CDR1 and CDR2: MNHNS, SASEGT. The CDR3 is 15 residues long.